The 13 T cell receptor beta chains reported below all come from one sample, sequenced in a study of naive and memory T cell subsets (dated by TCRdb to the late 2010s). What this sample's treatment or condition label stands for: skin biopsy from PPD injection site in Mantoux-positive individual. Using 3' ligation of a UMI-containing oligonucleotide to TCR cDNA, the study laid out a robust and sensitive protocol to amplify, sequence and analyze TCRs. The method was UMI-ligation and nested PCR. The sequencer was an Illumina MiSeq. Four rounds of PCR, run with the SP2 primer together with nested alpha and beta constant region primers, were used to amplify the ligated cDNA. Using fastp trimming at Q25 and MiXCR clonotype assembly, TCRdb reanalyzed the public sequencing data and kept in-frame beta chains. Every CDR3 protein is listed once, alongside the most common genes and DNA of its rows. This sample has approximately 21,000 distinct CDR3 sequences in its table, and roughly 6% of those were observed once. Roughly 6.1% of the sample goes to the ten largest clones.

Sample: skin, taken from a tuberculin skin test site. Receptors originate from an adult in good health.

This clonotype has at least ten counts. The chain couples TRBV13 to TRBJ2-3; no clear D. Trimming shortened V by 4 bases and J by 3 bases, and 8 bases separated the two germline ends. The CDR3 is 13 amino acids. CDR1 and CDR2 (germline): PRHDT, FYEKMQ (reference sequence). CDR3 in amino acids: CASSSGVTDTQYF. As DNA, the CDR3 is TGTGCCAGCAGCTCTGGAGTAACAGATACGCAGTATTTT.

This clonotype was recorded at least ten times. The rearrangement links TRBV5-8 to TRBJ1-2; D is unclear. Per the germline V gene, CDR1 is SGHTS and CDR2 is YDEGEE. CDR3 length: 13 amino acids. Trimming stripped 2 bases from V and 2 bases from J, with 7 bases between. The CDR3 loop is CASSFDGNYGYTF. The CDR3 DNA reads TGTGCCAGCAGCTTTGACGGGAACTATGGCTACACCTTC.

The rearrangement uses TRBV10-3 and TRBJ1-1; the D gene is possibly TRBD1 (5 bases). Per the germline V gene, CDR1 is ENHRY and CDR2 is SYGVKD. The CDR3 runs to 12 residues. Trimming removed 4 bases at V and 6 bases at J, with 9 bases between. The CDR3 reads CAISGTTAEAFF. The CDR3 nucleotides read TGTGCCATCAGTGGGACAACCGCTGAAGCTTTCTTT.

Sample share makes this clonotype medium-sized. This rearrangement joins TRBV28 to TRBJ2-1; D is uncertain. The V end was cut by 4 bases, the J end by 12 bases, with 10 bases between. CDR3 length equals 11 residues. CDR1 MDHEN and CDR2 SYDVKM come from the germline V gene. CDR3 loop: CASSYMRRQFF. CDR3 nucleotide sequence: TGTGCCAGCAGTTATATGAGGCGGCAGTTCTTC.

V gene TRBV19 combines with J gene TRBJ1-5, with 8 bases fitting TRBD1. Per germline, CDR1 LNHDA and CDR2 SQIVND (reference sequence). CDR3 length: 13 residues. The J segment lost 5 bases and the V segment lost 7 bases, leaving 4 bases of the junction unmatched. The CDR3 region is CASNLQGDQPQHF. In nucleotides, the CDR3 is TGTGCCAGTAATTTACAGGGGGATCAGCCCCAGCATTTT.

This clonotype has a count of ten or more. The chain couples TRBV14 to TRBJ2-7, with 11 bases identical to TRBD1. This CDR3 comprises 16 residues. Germline CDR1 reads SGHDN; CDR2 reads FVKESK. V was pared by 4 bases and J by 5 bases, with 10 bases of the junction left unmatched. CDR3: CASSPLPGQGADEQYF. The CDR3 DNA reads as TGTGCCAGCAGCCCCCTACCCGGACAGGGGGCCGACGAGCAGTACTTC.

This clonotype has ten or more counts. The CDR3 DNA reads as TGTGCCACCAGTGATGCCTGGGGCCCAGACGGTGAGCAGTACTTC. Translation gives CATSDAWGPDGEQYF. The chain joins TRBV24-1 to TRBJ2-7, with D possibly TRBD1 on 5 matching bases. The CDR3 extends over 15 amino acids. V was cut by 3 bases and J by 7 bases, with 18 bases left in between. Germline CDR1 is KGHDR and CDR2 is SFDVKD.

The table lists this clonotype with many counts. The chain recombines TRBV6-2 or TRBV6-3 with TRBJ2-1, with TRBD2 matching over 15 bases. Germline V lookup: CDR1 MNHEY, CDR2 SVGEGT. This CDR3 region has 15 residues. V lost 6 bases to trimming and J lost 6 bases; unmatched junction nucleotides: 3. CDR3 in DNA: TGTGCCAGCAGCCGGACTAGCGGGAGGGCCAATGAGCAGTTCTTC. Its protein product is CASSRTSGRANEQFF.

This clonotype was seen many times. The CDR3 sequence: CAWSAEYEQYF. For the CDR3, the DNA is TGTGCCTGGAGCGCTGAATACGAGCAGTACTTC. This chain connects TRBV30 to TRBJ2-7; D is undetermined. Trimming pared 3 bases from V and 4 bases from J, leaving 7 bases between. There are 11 residues in the CDR3. The V gene's germline CDR1 is GTSNPN and CDR2 SVGIG (reference sequence).

This clonotype was seen repeatedly, ten times or more. V usage is TRBV6-6 and J usage is TRBJ1-1; 8 positions agree with TRBD1. V gave up 2 bases and J gave up 4 bases; unmatched junction bases: 6. Germline loops: CDR1 MNHNY, CDR2 SVGAGI (reference sequence). The CDR3 is 15 amino acids. CDR3 DNA: TGTGCCAGCAGTTACCCAGGACAGGGAGGCACTGAAGCTTTCTTT. It specifies CASSYPGQGGTEAFF.

Relative to its sample, this clonotype is medium-sized (0.01 to 0.1%). V gene TRBV20-1 combines with J gene TRBJ2-1; 7 positions match TRBD2. The germline gives CDR1 DFQATT, CDR2 SNEGSKA (reference sequence). V lost 2 bases to trimming and J lost 12 bases; unmatched junction nucleotides: 13. CDR3 length equals 14 residues. CDR3 sequence: CSARKIAGLGPQFF. In DNA, the CDR3 is TGCAGTGCTAGAAAGATAGCGGGCCTTGGACCGCAGTTCTTC.

This clonotype was detected a few times. The rearrangement joins TRBV5-5 to TRBJ2-7; possibly TRBD1 or TRBD2 for D (5 bases each). Germline CDR1 SGHKS, CDR2 YYEKEE (reference sequence). CDR3 length: 16 residues. V shed 0 bases and J shed 4 bases, with 17 bases lying between them. As DNA, the CDR3 is TGTGCCAGCAGCTTGGGGCCCGGGGCAGGAACATACGAGCAGTACTTC. Its protein product is CASSLGPGAGTYEQYF.

This clonotype was observed at least ten times. This chain joins TRBV7-3 and TRBJ1-3; 9 bases are shared with TRBD1. Losses at the gene ends were 3 bases for V and 2 bases for J; bases not matched to a gene: 5. Germline CDR1 is SGHTA and CDR2 is FQGTGA. The CDR3 is made up of 16 amino acids. The CDR3 protein is CASSFMGQGTGNTIYF. CDR3 coding DNA: TGTGCCAGCAGCTTTATGGGACAGGGTACTGGAAACACCATATATTTT.